This T cell receptor (beta chain) was obtained from a study of metastatic and nonmetastatic thyroid tumors. This clone showed up just a few times. A junction boundary mismatches the germline segment, possibly from a read error. Thyroid surgery was preceded by no treatment in any patient. Original processing methods: CDR3 was compared across clinicopathological groups, and the resulting differences were used to build a distant-metastasis classifier for papillary thyroid cancer. TCRdb redid the clone calls on the PCR reads using MiXCR. The V and J calls follow TCRdb's processing rather than the paper's. The data show some 33,000 clones, approximately 11% seen once. The CDR3 is 15 amino acids. Germline CDR1 reads WSHSY; CDR2 reads SAAADI.

The receptor was isolated from a female donor with papillary thyroid cancer or a benign thyroid nodule (not recorded which). Some clones in this sample may be carry-over from other donors' samples. This chain connects TRBV10-2 to TRBJ1-6; TRBD1 matches at 7 bases. The sequenced sample consisted of blood. CDR3 sequence (DNA): TGCGCCAACAGTGAAGTGGGACAGAGAGATTCACCCCTCCACTTT. Translated, it gives CANSEVGQRDSPLHF.